Following are 20 T cell receptor beta chains from one sample sequenced in a study of cytomegalovirus exposure and HLA in healthy donors. TCRdb's table, derived via immunoSEQ multiplex PCR, lists solely in-frame clones and lacks some. The sample has around 80,000 clones, approximately 95% seen once. Sequenced sample: PBMCs. The source of these receptors is a woman under 30 in good health and CMV-seronegative.

The J gene is TRBJ1-4, the V gene TRBV10-3; D remains unclear. CDR1 is ENHRY, CDR2 SYGVKD, per germline. This CDR3 spans 12 amino acids. V dropped 0 bases and J dropped 8 bases, with 4 bases sitting between them. CDR3 amino acids: CAISESAEKLFF. The DNA of the CDR3 is TGTGCCATCAGTGAGTCTGCGGAAAAACTGTTTTTT.

This clone was picked up one time. The rearrangement uses TRBV5-6 and TRBJ2-7; TRBD2 might be the D (5 bases). The germline gives CDR1 SGHDT, CDR2 YYEEEE. This CDR3 has 13 amino acids. V was cut by 0 bases and J by 2 bases, with 6 bases left in between. CDR3 protein: CASSLDGTYEQYF. CDR3 DNA: TGTGCCAGCAGCTTGGACGGGACCTACGAGCAGTACTTC.

The rearrangement uses TRBV9 and TRBJ1-2; D ambiguous. The CDR3 sequence is 14 residues long. Germline V gives CDR1 SGDLS, CDR2 YYNGEE. The ends were cut back, 1 base at V and 1 base at J, with 8 bases in the middle. CDR3 amino acids: CASSVFQNNYGYTF. CDR3 nucleotide sequence: TGTGCCAGCAGCGTATTCCAGAATAACTATGGCTACACCTTC.

This clone was seen once. The J gene is TRBJ1-3, the V gene TRBV19; 10 bases align to TRBD1. The trim removed 6 bases at V and 3 bases at J, leaving 5 bases unmatched. The CDR3 contains 15 residues. Germline CDR1 reads LNHDA; CDR2 reads SQIVND (reference sequence). The CDR3 DNA reads TGTGCCAGTAGCCTGGGACAGGGGTATGGAAACACCATATATTTT. Translating gives CASSLGQGYGNTIYF.

The genes are TRBV6-5 and TRBJ1-1, with TRBD1 identical over 8 bases. The CDR3 consists of 14 residues. V lost 6 bases and J lost 4; bases outside the gene matches: 7. Germline V gene data show CDR1 as MNHEY and CDR2 as SVGAGI. The CDR3 here is CASSNIDRGTEAFF. In DNA form, the CDR3 reads TGTGCCAGCAGCAACATAGACAGGGGCACTGAAGCTTTCTTT.

The chain recombines TRBV19 with TRBJ1-2; D perhaps matches TRBD1 (5 bases). Trimming cost V 5 bases and J 6 bases, with 22 bases left between them. Germline CDR1 and CDR2: LNHDA and SQIVND (reference sequence). The CDR3 has 16 residues. CDR3 amino acids: CASSGWGVAAEDGYTF. In DNA, the CDR3 is TGTGCCAGTAGTGGGTGGGGGGTGGCCGCCGAGGATGGCTACACCTTC.

This chain connects TRBV6-1 to TRBJ2-3; D might be TRBD1 (6 bases). The CDR3 sequence is 17 residues long. V was shortened by 4 bases and J by 0 bases, with 17 bases between the two germline ends. Per germline, CDR1 MNHNS and CDR2 SASEGT. CDR3 loop: CASSARPPGASTDTQYF. CDR3 nucleotide sequence: TGTGCCAGCAGTGCCCGGCCTCCAGGGGCTAGCACAGATACGCAGTATTTT.

This rearrangement joins TRBV6-1 to TRBJ1-6, with D maybe TRBD1 (5 bases). This CDR3 comprises 15 residues. The V end was cut by 7 bases, the J end by 10 bases, with 20 bases between. Germline V lookup: CDR1 MNHNS, CDR2 SASEGT. CDR3 in amino acids: CASISKGEHRSPLHF. Here the CDR3 DNA reads TGTGCCAGCATCTCAAAGGGCGAACACAGGTCACCCCTCCACTTT.

CDR3 sequence reads: CASSFPGQVGVGTDTQYF. The CDR3 bases are TGTGCCAGCAGCTTTCCGGGACAGGTGGGGGTAGGGACAGATACGCAGTATTTT. The chain employs TRBV5-4 and TRBJ2-3, with 8 nucleotides matching TRBD1. Germline lookup yields CDR1 SGHNT and CDR2 YYREEE (reference sequence). The ends lost 2 bases at V and 3 bases at J; junction bases unmatched: 14. The CDR3 contains 18 residues.

The CDR3 spells CASSYSPRTYEQYF. The CDR3 DNA reads as TGTGCCAGCAGTTACTCGCCCAGGACTTACGAGCAGTACTTC. V is TRBV6-5 and J is TRBJ2-7; maybe TRBD2 (5 bases). V was shortened by 0 bases and J by 4 bases, with 10 bases between the two germline ends. Germline CDR1 reads MNHEY; CDR2 reads SVGAGI. The CDR3 covers 14 residues.

The rearrangement uses TRBV1 and TRBJ1-2; the table names TRBD1, a call not compared with the DNA. TRBV1 is labeled a pseudogene. The CDR3 loop spans 14 amino acids. The CDR3 DNA follows: TGCACCAGCAGCCCACTAAGACAGGACTATGGCTACACCTTC. Encoded protein: CTSSPLRQDYGYTF.

The chain combines TRBV7-9 with TRBJ1-1; D is ambiguous. CDR3 length equals 12 residues. Looked up from germline, CDR1 is SEHNR and CDR2 is FQNEAQ (reference sequence). Trimming pared 5 bases from V and 7 bases from J, leaving 11 bases between. CDR3 region: CASSAIGGEAFF. The CDR3 DNA reads TGTGCCAGCAGCGCCATCGGCGGTGAAGCTTTCTTT.

This clone showed up just once. The chain uses TRBV5-1 and TRBJ1-1; the match to TRBD1 covers 11 bases. Trimming removed 4 bases from V and 6 bases from J; junction bases left unmatched: 8. Germline V lookup: CDR1 SGHRS, CDR2 YFSETQ. The CDR3 contains 15 residues. Written as DNA, the CDR3 is TGCGCCAGCAGCCCTGGATGGGGACAGGGGGCTGAAGCTTTCTTT. It encodes CASSPGWGQGAEAFF.

V gene TRBV5-1 combines with J gene TRBJ1-2; 7 bases map to TRBD1. Germline V CDR1 and CDR2: SGHRS, YFSETQ. The CDR3 length is 14 residues. V lost 4 bases and J lost 7; bases outside the gene matches: 10. CDR3 protein: CASSHGTAKLGYTF. CDR3 DNA: TGCGCCAGCAGCCACGGGACAGCAAAACTTGGCTACACCTTC.

The rearrangement uses TRBV4-1 and TRBJ1-2, with D possibly TRBD1 on 6 matching bases. The germline V gene has CDR1 MGHRA and CDR2 YSYEKL. This CDR3 spans 14 amino acids. V gave up 7 bases and J gave up 9 bases, with 21 bases separating them. The CDR3 reads CASTPYGTPDRYTF. In nucleotides, the CDR3 is TGCGCCAGCACCCCTTATGGGACACCGGACCGCTACACCTTC.

This chain joins TRBV28 and TRBJ1-1, with TRBD1 as a possible D gene (6 bases). The V gene's germline CDR1 is MDHEN and CDR2 SYDVKM. The CDR3 extends over 15 amino acids. The V end was cut by 4 bases, the J end by 1 base, with 13 bases between. Here the CDR3 reads CASSSPGVRNTEAFF. DNA for the CDR3: TGTGCCAGCAGTTCCCCAGGGGTGAGGAACACTGAAGCTTTCTTT. Variable domain in full (rest from reference TRBV28 and TRBJ1-1): DVKVTQSSRYLVKRTGEKVFLECVQDMDHENMFWYRQDPGLGLRLIYFSYDVKMKEKGDIPEGYSVSREKKERFSLILESASTNQTSMYLCASSSPGVRNTEAFFGQGTRLTVV.

This rearrangement joins TRBV18 to TRBJ1-6, with 7 bases matching TRBD1. Germline trimming cut 1 base from V and 0 bases from J; bases unmatched to any gene: 6. CDR3 length equals 18 residues. Germline assignment: CDR1 KGHSH and CDR2 LQKENI. The CDR3 loop is CASSPRDSLSSYNSPLHF. CDR3 DNA sequence: TGTGCCAGCTCACCACGGGACAGTTTGAGCTCCTATAATTCACCCCTCCACTTT.

The chain carries TRBV28 and TRBJ2-5, with D maybe TRBD1 (6 bases). Trimming left V 5 bases short and J 5 bases short, with 12 bases between. CDR1 and CDR2 (germline): MDHEN, SYDVKM. The CDR3 is 13 residues long. The CDR3 sequence: CASSGGLRETQYF. The CDR3 DNA is TGTGCCAGCAGTGGGGGCCTTAGGGAGACCCAGTACTTC. The full variable domain, in which reference TRBV28 and TRBJ2-5 provide the parts outside the CDR3, is DVKVTQSSRYLVKRTGEKVFLECVQDMDHENMFWYRQDPGLGLRLIYFSYDVKMKEKGDIPEGYSVSREKKERFSLILESASTNQTSMYLCASSGGLRETQYFGPGTRLLVL.

The chain is built from TRBV7-8 and TRBJ1-5, with D perhaps matching TRBD1 (6 bases). The CDR3 covers 18 residues. The germline V and J ends were trimmed by 5 bases and 1 base, with 21 bases remaining between them. CDR1 and CDR2 from the germline V gene are SGHVS and FQNEAQ. This CDR3 is CASSLDRRTRGSNQPQHF. Here the CDR3 DNA reads TGTGCCAGCAGCCTAGATCGACGAACCAGGGGAAGCAATCAGCCCCAGCATTTT.

This chain joins TRBV5-1 and TRBJ2-1; TRBD2 matches at 7 bases. V lost 1 base, J lost 4 bases, and 2 bases stayed unmatched. The CDR3 length is 14 residues. CDR1 and CDR2 (germline): SGHRS, YFSETQ. The CDR3 region has the DNA TGCGCCAGCAGCTTGAGCGGGGCTTACAATGAGCAGTTCTTC. It encodes CASSLSGAYNEQFF.